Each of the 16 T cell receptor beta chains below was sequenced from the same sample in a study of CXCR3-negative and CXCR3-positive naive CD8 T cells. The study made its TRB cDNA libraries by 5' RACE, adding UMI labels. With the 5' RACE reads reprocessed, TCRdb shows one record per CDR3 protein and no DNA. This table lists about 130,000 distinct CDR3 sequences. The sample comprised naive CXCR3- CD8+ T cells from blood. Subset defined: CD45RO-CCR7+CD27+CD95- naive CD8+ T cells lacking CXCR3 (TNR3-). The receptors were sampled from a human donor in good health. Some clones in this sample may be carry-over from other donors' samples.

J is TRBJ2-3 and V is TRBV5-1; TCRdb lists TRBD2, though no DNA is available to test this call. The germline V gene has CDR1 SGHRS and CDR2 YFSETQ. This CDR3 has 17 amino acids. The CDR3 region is CASSLPWSGGASDTQYF.

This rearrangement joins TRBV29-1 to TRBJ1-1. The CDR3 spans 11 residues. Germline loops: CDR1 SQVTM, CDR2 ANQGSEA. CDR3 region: CSVVINTEAFF.

CDR3 sequence reads: CASRPPGDEQFF. The V call is TRBV5-1, the J call TRBJ2-1; lacking DNA, the TRBD2 call made by TCRdb goes unchecked. The germline gives CDR1 SGHRS, CDR2 YFSETQ. The CDR3 loop spans 12 amino acids.

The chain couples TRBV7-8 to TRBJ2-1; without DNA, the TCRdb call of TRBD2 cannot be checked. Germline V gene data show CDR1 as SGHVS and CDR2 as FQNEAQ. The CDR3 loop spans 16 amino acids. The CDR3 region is CASSSTGTSVIDEQFF.

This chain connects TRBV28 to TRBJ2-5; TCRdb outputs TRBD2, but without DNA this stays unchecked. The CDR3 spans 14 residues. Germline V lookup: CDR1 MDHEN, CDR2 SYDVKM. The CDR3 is CASLLSGGPETQYF.

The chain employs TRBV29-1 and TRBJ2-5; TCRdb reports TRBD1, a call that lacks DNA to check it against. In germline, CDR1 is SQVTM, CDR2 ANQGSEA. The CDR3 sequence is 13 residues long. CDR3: CSVAEGAGETQYF.

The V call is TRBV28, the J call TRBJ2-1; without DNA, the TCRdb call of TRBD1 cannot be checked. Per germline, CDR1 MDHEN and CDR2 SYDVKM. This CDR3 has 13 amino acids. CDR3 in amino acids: CASSPQGKNEQFF.

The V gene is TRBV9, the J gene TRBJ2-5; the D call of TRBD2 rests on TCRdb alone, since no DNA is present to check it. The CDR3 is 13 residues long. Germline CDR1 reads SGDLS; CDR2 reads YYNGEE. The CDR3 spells CASSVVAGETQYF.

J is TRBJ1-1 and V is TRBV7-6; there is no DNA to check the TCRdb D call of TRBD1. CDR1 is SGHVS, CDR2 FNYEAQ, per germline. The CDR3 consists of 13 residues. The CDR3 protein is CASSLGGDTEAFF.

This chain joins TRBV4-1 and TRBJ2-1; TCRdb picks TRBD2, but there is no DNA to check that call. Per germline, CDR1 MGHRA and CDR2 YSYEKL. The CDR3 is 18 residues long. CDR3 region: CASSQDGVAGGLPDEQFF.

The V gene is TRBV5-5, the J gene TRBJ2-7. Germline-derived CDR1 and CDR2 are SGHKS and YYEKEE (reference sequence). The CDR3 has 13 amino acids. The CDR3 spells CASSPWASYEQYF. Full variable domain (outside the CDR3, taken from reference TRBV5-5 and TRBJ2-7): DAGVTQSPTHLIKTRGQQVTLRCSPISGHKSVSWYQQVLGQGPQFIFQYYEKEERGRGNFPDRFSARQFPNYSSELNVNALLLGDSALYLCASSPWASYEQYFGPGTRLTVT.

The CDR3 sequence: CSATGGYEQYF. The chain uses TRBV20-1 and TRBJ2-7; checking the TCRdb D call of TRBD2 is not possible without DNA. This CDR3 is 11 amino acids long. Germline V gene sequence: CDR1 DFQATT, CDR2 SNEGSKA (reference sequence).

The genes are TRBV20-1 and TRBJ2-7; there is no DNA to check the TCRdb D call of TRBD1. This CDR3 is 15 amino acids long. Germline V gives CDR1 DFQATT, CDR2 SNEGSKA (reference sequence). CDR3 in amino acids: CSAIGRDTPYYEQYF.

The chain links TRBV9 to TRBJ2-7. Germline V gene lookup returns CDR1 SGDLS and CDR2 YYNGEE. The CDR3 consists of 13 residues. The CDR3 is CASSETSSGEQYF.

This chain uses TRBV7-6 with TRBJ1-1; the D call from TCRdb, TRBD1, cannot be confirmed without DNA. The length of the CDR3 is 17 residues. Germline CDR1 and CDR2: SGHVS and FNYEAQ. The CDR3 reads CASSLLLQGAMNTEAFF.

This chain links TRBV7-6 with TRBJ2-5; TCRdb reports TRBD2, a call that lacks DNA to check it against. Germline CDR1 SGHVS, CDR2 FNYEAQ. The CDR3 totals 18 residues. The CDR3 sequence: CASSLPAGLAGPQETQYF.